This TCR beta chain was retrieved from a study of a mutant IDH1 vaccine in newly diagnosed glioma. Looking at the study overall: Vaccination began 4-6 weeks post radiotherapy alone, or with temozolomide cycles. Treated patients had a mean age of 40.4 years and a sex split that was around 60% male and roughly 38% female. Therapy received beforehand was radiotherapy, temozolomide, or both, with most patients given both.

Clones were read by immunoSEQ multiplex PCR, and TCRdb kept only the in-frame ones, dropping some. There are about 68,000 clones in the sample; roughly 84% occur only once, and about an eighth lies in the top ten. A note on this clone: Its antigen is not known.

V was shortened by 2 bases and J by 9 bases, with 13 bases between the two germline ends. CDR1 and CDR2 from the germline V gene are MNHEY and SMNVEV (reference sequence). There are 13 residues in the CDR3. Time point defined: week 35, safety follow-up. In the vaccine, a single dose held 300 ug of the mutant IDH1 20-mer peptide, along with topical imiquimod. Patients came in for eight vaccinations, in weeks 1, 3, 5, 7, 11, 15, 19 and 23. The chain combines TRBV27 with TRBJ1-1; D might be TRBD1 (5 bases). The starting material was PBMCs, obtained from a glioma patient whose treatment included an IDH1 peptide vaccine. The TCR sequence derives from a man aged 18-30 years with glioma. CDR3 DNA sequence: TGTGCCAGCAGTTTAGGTGGGCGGGGGAAAGCTTTCTTT. Translated, it gives CASSLGGRGKAFF.